The 32 T cell receptor beta chains below all came from one sample that was sequenced in a study of OX40 agonist ivuxolimab in advanced cancers. Receptor amplification or capture employed the immunoSEQ multiplex PCR assay. What TCRdb holds here is the immuneACCESS table cut down to in-frame rearrangements. Part of the clones is not present; checked against another copy, under half of the missing clones reflect an unresolved V gene, and the others are unexplained. The sample table shows approximately 60,000 clones, and 88% are seen once. Together, the top ten hold approximately 6.6% of the sample. Sequenced material: CD4+ or CD8+ T cells sorted from blood, taken in a trial of the OX40 agonist ivuxolimab. These receptors were collected from an adult with an advanced solid tumor such as melanoma, head and neck, liver or kidney cancer.

The chain combines TRBV7-3 with TRBJ2-1, with D tentatively TRBD2 (6 bases). The CDR3 spans 16 residues. Trimming shortened V by 2 bases and J by 4 bases, and 15 bases separated the two germline ends. Looked up from germline, CDR1 is SGHTA and CDR2 is FQGTGA. The chain's CDR3 is CASSLEGRSGYNEQFF. DNA for the CDR3: TGTGCCAGCAGCTTAGAGGGTCGTAGCGGATACAATGAGCAGTTCTTC.

This clone was seen more than once but under ten times. This rearrangement joins TRBV30 to TRBJ1-2; no clear D. V was pared by 3 bases and J by 4 bases, with 12 bases between. CDR1 is GTSNPN and CDR2 is SVGIG in the germline V gene (reference sequence). This CDR3 contains 13 residues. The CDR3 DNA reads as TGTGCCTGGAGATCCCGTCTTGGCTATGGCTACACCTTC. Translation gives CAWRSRLGYGYTF.

This chain joins TRBV11-2 and TRBJ2-2; a possible D gene is TRBD2 (7 bases). The germline gives CDR1 SGHAT, CDR2 FQNNGV. The V end was cut by 5 bases, the J end by 3 bases, with 16 bases between. The CDR3 totals 16 residues. The CDR3 loop reads CASSPRGAGDTGELFF. DNA for the CDR3: TGTGCCAGCAGCCCCCGGGGGGCTGGGGACACCGGGGAGCTGTTTTTT. The full variable domain, with the rest looked up from reference TRBV11-2 and TRBJ2-2, is EAGVAQSPRYKIIEKRQSVAFWCNPISGHATLYWYQQILGQGPKLLIQFQNNGVVDDSQLPKDRFSAERLKGVDSTLKIQPAKLEDSAVYLCASSPRGAGDTGELFFGEGSRLTVL.

The chain carries TRBV18 and TRBJ2-7; D ambiguous. Germline V gene sequence: CDR1 KGHSH, CDR2 LQKENI. CDR3 length equals 14 residues. Trimming stripped 2 bases from V and 0 bases from J, with 8 bases between. CDR3 in amino acids: CASSPRTDSYEQYF. Written as DNA, the CDR3 is TGTGCCAGCTCACCAAGGACGGACTCCTACGAGCAGTACTTC.

The rearrangement uses TRBV10-2 and TRBJ2-7; maybe TRBD2 (6 bases). V gave up 4 bases and J gave up 7 bases, with 8 bases separating them. The CDR3 covers 11 residues. Germline CDR1 reads WSHSY; CDR2 reads SAAADI. In DNA, the CDR3 is TGCGCCAGCAGTGCTCGGGGGGAGCAGTACTTC. Its translation is CASSARGEQYF.

This chain uses TRBV9 with TRBJ2-6; TRBD1 agrees at 9 bases. V lost 3 bases and J lost 3; bases outside the gene matches: 16. The length of the CDR3 is 20 residues. Germline CDR1 and CDR2: SGDLS and YYNGEE. The CDR3 reads CASSGGQGLGIARGANVLTF. In DNA, the CDR3 is TGTGCCAGCAGCGGAGGACAGGGGTTGGGTATCGCTCGTGGGGCCAACGTCCTGACTTTC.

Written as DNA, the CDR3 is TGTGCCTGGAGTCCCCGGGGGCGCAGGGTATACAATGAGCAGTTCTTC. It translates to CAWSPRGRRVYNEQFF. The chain joins TRBV30 to TRBJ2-1; possibly TRBD1 or TRBD2 for D (6 bases each). CDR1 GTSNPN and CDR2 SVGIG come from the germline V gene (reference sequence). V was shortened by 2 bases and J by 4 bases, with 18 bases between the two germline ends. The CDR3 runs 16 residues.

The rearrangement links TRBV5-1 to TRBJ2-1; TRBD1 matches 8 bases. This CDR3 is built from 13 residues. CDR1 is SGHRS and CDR2 is YFSETQ in the germline V gene. V shed 3 bases and J 8 bases; nucleotides not matched to a gene: 4. CDR3 amino acids: CASSSGQGYEQFF. CDR3 sequence (DNA): TGCGCCAGCAGCTCCGGACAGGGCTATGAGCAGTTCTTC.

The chain links TRBV7-9 to TRBJ2-1; D is possibly TRBD2 (6 bases). Between the trimmed V and J ends, which lost 4 bases and 4 bases, there was a span of 8 bases. The CDR3 extends over 13 amino acids. Germline lookup yields CDR1 SEHNR and CDR2 FQNEAQ (reference sequence). For the CDR3, the DNA is TGTGCCAGCAGCTCCGCGGGGTACAATGAGCAGTTCTTC. It codes for CASSSAGYNEQFF.

This clone was observed a few times. J is TRBJ2-3 and V is TRBV10-3; the match to TRBD2 covers 12 bases. This CDR3 contains 18 residues. The J segment lost 0 bases and the V segment lost 4 bases, leaving 8 bases of the junction unmatched. The germline V gene encodes CDR1 ENHRY and CDR2 SYGVKD. The CDR3 protein is CAISGNIGTSGSTDTQYF. The CDR3 DNA is TGTGCCATCAGTGGAAACATAGGGACTAGCGGGAGCACAGATACGCAGTATTTT.

The table lists this clone with a count of one. This sequence joins TRBV29-1 and TRBJ2-7; D is ambiguous. With 2 bases removed from V and 9 bases from J, the gap between germline ends came to 14 bases. Germline V gives CDR1 SQVTM, CDR2 ANQGSEA. The CDR3 consists of 12 residues. The CDR3 sequence is CSVESAGFGQYF. The CDR3 DNA is TGCAGCGTTGAATCGGCAGGTTTCGGGCAGTACTTC.

The V and J genes are TRBV10-1 and TRBJ2-5; no definite D call. Germline V lookup: CDR1 WNHNN, CDR2 SYGVQD (reference sequence). The CDR3 runs to 11 residues. Trimming left V 3 bases short and J 5 bases short, with 4 bases between. CDR3 sequence reads: CASSDLETQYF. DNA of the CDR3: TGCGCCAGCAGTGACCTGGAGACCCAGTACTTC.

The rearrangement links TRBV19 to TRBJ2-7; D tentatively reads TRBD1 or TRBD2 (6 bases each). Trimming stripped 3 bases from V and 2 bases from J, with 17 bases between. CDR3 length: 16 amino acids. CDR1 is LNHDA and CDR2 is SQIVND in the germline V gene (reference sequence). The chain's CDR3 is CASSIGRGPYAYEQYF. CDR3 nucleotides: TGTGCCAGTAGTATTGGCCGGGGGCCGTACGCCTACGAGCAGTACTTC.

The chain employs TRBV6-7 and TRBJ2-3; 7 bases line up with TRBD2. TRBV6-7 is annotated as an ORF whose role is uncertain. Trimming removed 3 bases from V and 2 bases from J; junction bases left unmatched: 11. The CDR3 consists of 17 residues. This chain's CDR3 is CASSYRAREGYTDTQYF. The CDR3 DNA reads TGTGCCAGCAGTTATCGAGCCAGGGAGGGGTACACAGATACGCAGTATTTT.

The V and J genes are TRBV6-5 and TRBJ2-5; D remains unclear. The germline gives CDR1 MNHEY, CDR2 SVGAGI. V was clipped by 6 bases and J by 3 bases, with 11 bases between them. The CDR3 has 13 amino acids. The CDR3 nucleotides are TGTGCCAGCAGCGGGTCGGAAAAAGAGACCCAGTACTTC. Translated: CASSGSEKETQYF.

CDR3 coding DNA: TGTGCCAGCGGGGCGGGAGTATTCGGTACGCAGTATTTT. It translates to CASGAGVFGTQYF. This chain joins TRBV6-5 and TRBJ2-3; 7 nucleotides agree with TRBD2. Germline V gives CDR1 MNHEY, CDR2 SVGAGI. The CDR3 sequence is 13 residues long. V shed 8 bases, J shed 8 bases, and the junction held 10 bases outside the gene matches.

This clone was counted once. This rearrangement joins TRBV4-2 to TRBJ2-3; 8 positions agree with TRBD2. CDR1 is LGHNA and CDR2 is YNFKEQ in the germline V gene. This CDR3 spans 14 amino acids. V was clipped by 9 bases and J by 3 bases; unmatched bases: 8. The CDR3 loop is CASQLAEKTDTQYF. The CDR3 nucleotides are TGTGCCAGTCAACTAGCGGAGAAGACAGATACGCAGTATTTT.

The rearrangement joins TRBV7-9 to TRBJ2-3, with D perhaps TRBD1 (5 bases). This CDR3 is 16 amino acids long. The V and J ends lost 2 bases and 0 bases respectively, with 12 bases between them. Looked up from germline, CDR1 is SEHNR and CDR2 is FQNEAQ (reference sequence). This chain's CDR3 is CASSLSDRPSTDTQYF. The CDR3 nucleotides are TGTGCCAGCAGCTTATCCGACAGACCTAGCACAGATACGCAGTATTTT.

The chain uses TRBV30 and TRBJ1-1; 9 nucleotides align to TRBD1. Germline assignment: CDR1 GTSNPN and CDR2 SVGIG (reference sequence). The J segment lost 8 bases and the V segment lost 4 bases, leaving 5 bases of the junction unmatched. This CDR3 spans 12 amino acids. DNA for the CDR3: TGTGCCTGGACCCAGGACAGGGGAGAAGCTTTCTTT. Residues: CAWTQDRGEAFF.

The chain carries TRBV19 and TRBJ2-7; no clear D. CDR3 length equals 13 residues. Trimming removed 1 base from V and 0 bases from J, with 4 bases in between. From germline, CDR1 is LNHDA and CDR2 SQIVND (reference sequence). CDR3 protein: CASSIVLSYEQYF. In DNA, the CDR3 is TGTGCCAGTAGTATAGTCCTCTCCTACGAGCAGTACTTC.

Only one count was recorded for this clone. V and J are TRBV19 and TRBJ1-1; possibly TRBD1 for D (6 bases). CDR1 is LNHDA and CDR2 is SQIVND in the germline V gene (reference sequence). CDR3 length: 14 amino acids. V was trimmed by 6 bases and J by 0 bases, leaving 11 bases between them. Here the CDR3 DNA reads TGTGCCAGTAGGGGTACAGGGATGAACACTGAAGCTTTCTTT. Its protein product is CASRGTGMNTEAFF.

This clone was counted a few times. The V gene is TRBV15, the J gene TRBJ2-3; unclear D gene. Trimming pared 1 base from V and 8 bases from J, leaving 16 bases between. The CDR3 sequence is 15 residues long. Germline V CDR1 and CDR2: LNHNV, YYDKDF (reference sequence). CDR3 protein: CATSRVGNNVVTQYF. The DNA of the CDR3 is TGTGCCACCAGCAGAGTGGGAAACAACGTTGTTACGCAGTATTTT.

This clone was detected a few times. The chain combines TRBV5-1 with TRBJ1-1, with 7 bases matching TRBD1. J gave up 3 bases and V 9 bases, and 8 bases lay outside the gene matches. Germline V gives CDR1 SGHRS, CDR2 YFSETQ. There are 13 residues in the CDR3. The CDR3 region has the DNA TGCGCCACAAAGACAACAGGGGACACTGAAGCTTTCTTT. Protein sequence: CATKTTGDTEAFF.

The genes are TRBV10-3 and TRBJ2-1, with D maybe TRBD2 (6 bases). The germline V gene encodes CDR1 ENHRY and CDR2 SYGVKD. The CDR3 consists of 14 residues. The V end was cut by 9 bases, the J end by 7 bases, with 19 bases between. The CDR3 DNA follows: TGTGCCATTAGAGATAGCCTAGCGCGAAATGAGCAGTTCTTC. It encodes CAIRDSLARNEQFF.

The V call is TRBV11-2, the J call TRBJ2-2; 8 bases fit TRBD2. After removal of 3 bases from V and 3 bases from J, the junction contained 6 bases not matched to a gene. The CDR3 is 16 amino acids. CDR1 is SGHAT, CDR2 FQNNGV, per germline. CDR3 amino acids: CASSLLAGSYTGELFF. CDR3 nucleotide sequence: TGTGCCAGCAGCTTGCTAGCGGGTTCGTACACCGGGGAGCTGTTTTTT.

The J gene is TRBJ2-5, the V gene TRBV10-3; 8 bases line up with TRBD1. This CDR3 is 16 amino acids long. V shed 6 bases and J 2 bases; nucleotides not matched to a gene: 11. Looked up from germline, CDR1 is ENHRY and CDR2 is SYGVKD. This CDR3 reads CAIRASPGQGQETQYF. The CDR3 DNA follows: TGTGCCATCAGAGCCAGCCCTGGACAGGGTCAAGAGACCCAGTACTTC.

J is TRBJ2-3 and V is TRBV11-1; no clear D gene. V dropped 4 bases and J dropped 0 bases, with 14 bases sitting between them. The CDR3 loop spans 16 amino acids. Germline CDR1 and CDR2: SGHAT and FQDESV (reference sequence). CDR3 bases: TGTGCCAGCAGCTATCCGCTAGGTACAAGCACAGATACGCAGTATTTT. Protein sequence: CASSYPLGTSTDTQYF.

J is TRBJ2-6 and V is TRBV5-1; D remains ambiguous. The CDR3 extends over 15 amino acids. Germline CDR1 and CDR2: SGHRS and YFSETQ. V was shortened by 0 bases and J by 4 bases, with 8 bases between the two germline ends. The CDR3, as DNA: TGCGCCAGCAGCTTGGCAGGCAACGGGGCCAACGTCCTGACTTTC. Its protein product is CASSLAGNGANVLTF.

The rearrangement uses TRBV9 and TRBJ2-7; 7 nucleotides agree with TRBD2. This CDR3 spans 15 amino acids. V lost 2 bases and J lost 3; bases outside the gene matches: 8. Per the germline V gene, CDR1 is SGDLS and CDR2 is YYNGEE. CDR3 nucleotides: TGTGCCAGCAGCGTTGATGCGGGAGCCTTCTACGAGCAGTACTTC. Translation: CASSVDAGAFYEQYF. The full variable domain, rest sourced from reference TRBV9 and TRBJ2-7, is DSGVTQTPKHLITATGQRVTLRCSPRSGDLSVYWYQQSLDQGLQFLIQYYNGEERAKGNILERFSAQQFPDLHSELNLSSLELGDSALYFCASSVDAGAFYEQYFGPGTRLTVT.

The chain is built from TRBV11-2 and TRBJ2-1, with D possibly matching TRBD1 (5 bases). V gave up 5 bases and J gave up 6 bases, with 11 bases separating them. CDR3 length: 13 residues. CDR1 and CDR2 (germline): SGHAT, FQNNGV. The DNA for the CDR3 is TGTGCCAGCAGCCCGGCAGGGATCAATGAGCAGTTCTTC. It is translated as CASSPAGINEQFF.

The V and J genes are TRBV14 and TRBJ2-5; 10 bases are shared with TRBD2. This CDR3 comprises 15 residues. Germline values: CDR1 SGHDN, CDR2 FVKESK. V gave up 4 bases and J gave up 0 bases; unmatched junction bases: 2. CDR3 amino acids: CASSLTSGYQETQYF. CDR3 DNA: TGTGCCAGCAGCCTGACTAGCGGGTACCAAGAGACCCAGTACTTC.

The V call is TRBV18, the J call TRBJ2-2; D not certain. This CDR3 is 16 amino acids long. Per the germline V gene, CDR1 is KGHSH and CDR2 is LQKENI. V lost 3 bases and J 4 bases, leaving 15 bases between the germline ends. The CDR3 DNA follows: TGTGCCAGCTCACCTCAAAGTTTACAATTCACCGGGGAGCTGTTTTTT. As protein: CASSPQSLQFTGELFF.